These 28 T cell receptor beta chains were all obtained from the same sample, sequenced in a study of CD8 T cells in ankylosing spondylitis. MiXCR, applied by TCRdb to the 5' RACE reads, yields one record per CDR3 protein. The sample has about 150,000 distinct CDR3 sequences, 7.3% seen once. The specimen sequenced was blood, either unsorted or a sorted T cell fraction (not recorded which). These receptors all come from a female donor with ankylosing spondylitis or in good health (not recorded which).

This clonotype was observed at least ten times. The chain is built from TRBV6-1 and TRBJ1-2, with D perhaps TRBD1 (5 bases). The V end was cut by 8 bases, the J end by 3 bases, with 13 bases between. The CDR3 length is 13 residues. The V gene's germline CDR1 is MNHNS and CDR2 SASEGT. For the CDR3, the DNA is TGTGCCAGCGTACGGGGGACCTACTATGGCTACACCTTC. Translated, it gives CASVRGTYYGYTF.

This clonotype has at least ten counts. The chain combines TRBV24-1 with TRBJ2-7; D unclear. Per germline, CDR1 KGHDR and CDR2 SFDVKD. The CDR3 contains 11 residues. Trimming left V 4 bases short and J 5 bases short, with 5 bases between. Written as DNA, the CDR3 is TGTGCCACCAGTGAGTCAGACGAGCAGTACTTC. Protein: CATSESDEQYF.

In its sample, this clonotype was seen many times. The rearrangement uses TRBV5-1 and TRBJ1-1; D is unclear. Germline CDR1 SGHRS, CDR2 YFSETQ. Between the trimmed V and J ends, which lost 4 bases and 5 bases, there was a span of 12 bases. The CDR3 has 13 residues. The CDR3 region is CASSITRRTEAFF. CDR3 DNA sequence: TGCGCCAGCAGCATAACACGGAGGACTGAAGCTTTCTTT.

This clonotype was observed a few times. The V call is TRBV30, the J call TRBJ2-7; D not certain. Germline V lookup: CDR1 GTSNPN, CDR2 SVGIG (reference sequence). The ends were cut back, 6 bases at V and 0 bases at J, with 9 bases in the middle. The CDR3 has 12 residues. For the CDR3, the DNA is TGTGCCTGCGTCGAGAGCTCCTACGAGCAGTACTTC. This sequence encodes CACVESSYEQYF.

This clonotype was recorded many times. The chain employs TRBV6-1 and TRBJ1-2; D is perhaps TRBD1 (5 bases). Germline CDR1 and CDR2: MNHNS and SASEGT. Trimming took off 2 bases at V and 6 bases at J, with 13 bases between the two ends. This CDR3 is 14 amino acids long. CDR3 loop: CASSERPDTDGYTF. CDR3 DNA sequence: TGTGCCAGCAGTGAACGTCCGGACACCGATGGCTACACCTTC.

A note on this clonotype: It may be a read error: a sequence one base away is much more abundant. CDR3 nucleotide sequence: TGCGCCAGCAGCCAAGTGACCGCGAACAGTGAAGCTTTCTTT. It codes for CASSQVTANSEAFF. The J gene is TRBJ1-1, the V gene TRBV4-1; D is uncertain. This CDR3 has 14 residues. Germline CDR1 and CDR2: MGHRA and YSYEKL.

The rearrangement links TRBV20-1 to TRBJ2-2; D is possibly TRBD2 (7 bases). This CDR3 is built from 15 residues. V dropped 0 bases and J dropped 3 bases, with 11 bases sitting between them. CDR1 is DFQATT and CDR2 is SNEGSKA in the germline V gene (reference sequence). CDR3 loop: CSAREGGRDTGELFF. The CDR3 DNA reads as TGCAGTGCTAGAGAGGGGGGGCGCGACACCGGGGAGCTGTTTTTT.

This clonotype was picked up many times. The J gene is TRBJ1-2, the V gene TRBV5-8; 7 nucleotides line up with TRBD1. CDR1 is SGHTS, CDR2 YDEGEE, per germline. This CDR3 comprises 13 residues. With V trimmed by 0 bases and J by 8 bases, 4 bases remained unmatched. The CDR3 region has the DNA TGTGCCAGCAGCTTGGTACAGGGGTACGGCTACACCTTC. This codes for CASSLVQGYGYTF.

This clonotype has at least ten counts. This chain uses TRBV7-9 with TRBJ1-1, with D possibly being TRBD1 (6 bases). Trimming shortened V by 5 bases and J by 11 bases, and 21 bases separated the two germline ends. Germline CDR1 SEHNR, CDR2 FQNEAQ (reference sequence). The CDR3 is 14 residues long. The CDR3 DNA is TGTGCCAGCAGCCACCCCGGGACAATTGTTCGGGCTTTCTTT. It specifies CASSHPGTIVRAFF.

The chain couples TRBV4-1 to TRBJ1-1; D unresolved. V was trimmed by 1 base and J by 4 bases, leaving 13 bases between them. Germline values: CDR1 MGHRA, CDR2 YSYEKL. This CDR3 region has 15 residues. The CDR3 region has the DNA TGCGCCAGCAGCCAAGTCTTAGGGATAGGCACTGAAGCTTTCTTT. Translating gives CASSQVLGIGTEAFF.

The genes are TRBV20-1 and TRBJ1-1, with TRBD1 as a possible D gene (5 bases). Germline CDR1 is DFQATT and CDR2 is SNEGSKA (reference sequence). CDR3 size: 13 residues. Deletions cut 3 bases from V and 2 bases from J, with 10 bases between. CDR3 sequence (DNA): TGCAGTGCTAGTAGGCAGGGTAACACTGAAGCTTTCTTT. Amino acids: CSASRQGNTEAFF.

This clonotype was observed many times. This chain connects TRBV4-1 to TRBJ1-2; 8 nucleotides agree with TRBD1. The germline V gene encodes CDR1 MGHRA and CDR2 YSYEKL. This CDR3 has 15 residues. V gave up 6 bases and J gave up 3 bases; unmatched junction bases: 9. CDR3 sequence reads: CASSPSQGQDYGYTF. CDR3 DNA: TGCGCCAGCAGTCCCTCCCAGGGACAGGACTATGGCTACACCTTC.

This clonotype has ten or more counts. The chain employs TRBV14 and TRBJ1-3; D gene uncertain. This CDR3 is built from 14 residues. Germline lookup yields CDR1 SGHDN and CDR2 FVKESK. V lost 4 bases, J lost 7 bases, and 14 bases lay in between. In nucleotides, the CDR3 is TGTGCCAGCAGCCTAAATACCGACTGGAACACCATATATTTT. It is translated as CASSLNTDWNTIYF. Looking up the rest from reference TRBV14 and TRBJ1-3 gives the full variable domain: EAGVTQFPSHSVIEKGQTVTLRCDPISGHDNLYWYRRVMGKEIKFLLHFVKESKQDESGMPNNRFLAERTGGTYSTLKVQPAELEDSGVYFCASSLNTDWNTIYFGEGSWLTVV.

J is TRBJ1-3 and V is TRBV12-3 or TRBV12-4; no clear D. The CDR3 is 16 residues long. The V gene lost 1 base and the J gene lost 4 bases, with 14 bases spanning the gap. CDR3 coding DNA: TGTGCCAGCAGTTTAGAAAGTCTCGGGGTAGGAAACACCATATATTTT. Its protein product is CASSLESLGVGNTIYF.

The sample holds many counts of this clonotype. The CDR3 bases are TGTGCCAGCAGCTCATCAGATGGCAAAAACATTCAGTACTTC. It translates to CASSSSDGKNIQYF. V and J are TRBV7-3 and TRBJ2-4; D ambiguous. From germline, CDR1 is SGHTA and CDR2 FQGTGA. The CDR3 is 14 residues long. The V end was cut by 4 bases, the J end by 3 bases, with 10 bases between.

This clonotype was seen repeatedly, ten times or more. This chain uses TRBV27 with TRBJ2-1, with 7 bases matching TRBD1. Germline values: CDR1 MNHEY, CDR2 SMNVEV (reference sequence). The CDR3 spans 16 residues. V shed 5 bases and J 3 bases; nucleotides not matched to a gene: 10. CDR3 residues: CASSPQTGLGYNEQFF. As DNA, the CDR3 is TGTGCCAGCAGTCCACAGACAGGGCTAGGCTACAATGAGCAGTTCTTC.

There are many counts of this clonotype. V is TRBV7-2 and J is TRBJ2-1; D gene uncertain. Germline assignment: CDR1 SGHTA and CDR2 FQGNSA. The length of the CDR3 is 12 residues. V gave up 5 bases and J gave up 6 bases, with 8 bases separating them. CDR3 DNA: TGTGCCAGCAGCCCCCACGTCAATGAGCAGTTCTTC. It specifies CASSPHVNEQFF.

This clonotype was seen ten or more times. The chain carries TRBV4-2 and TRBJ1-1; D gene ambiguous. V was pared by 0 bases and J by 4 bases, with 12 bases between. From germline, CDR1 is LGHNA and CDR2 YNFKEQ. The CDR3 is 15 amino acids. Here the CDR3 DNA reads TGTGCCAGCAGCCAAGATTCAGGATGGGTCACTGAAGCTTTCTTT. Encoded protein: CASSQDSGWVTEAFF.

This clonotype was seen ten or more times. The chain is built from TRBV4-1 and TRBJ1-5, with D uncertain. Trimming left V 1 base short and J 4 bases short, with 11 bases between. Germline V gene data show CDR1 as MGHRA and CDR2 as YSYEKL. The CDR3 spans 15 residues. The CDR3 DNA reads TGCGCCAGCAGCCAAGGGAATCCCGTGAATCAGCCCCAGCATTTT. It translates to CASSQGNPVNQPQHF.

The chain joins TRBV4-1 to TRBJ1-4; D remains unclear. The germline V and J ends were trimmed by 4 bases and 3 bases, with 15 bases remaining between them. Germline-derived CDR1 and CDR2 are MGHRA and YSYEKL. This CDR3 is built from 16 residues. CDR3 nucleotides: TGCGCCAGCAGCCTTTTCCGACGGGCGGCTAATGAAAAACTGTTTTTT. Encoded protein: CASSLFRRAANEKLFF.

This clonotype was seen at least ten times. The chain links TRBV7-2 to TRBJ1-2, with D hard to call. The V end was cut by 6 bases, the J end by 10 bases, with 12 bases between. Germline V gene sequence: CDR1 SGHTA, CDR2 FQGNSA. The CDR3 contains 11 residues. The CDR3 reads CASSPESDYTF. The DNA for the CDR3 is TGTGCCAGCAGTCCCGAATCAGACTACACCTTC.

This clonotype was detected many times. The chain uses TRBV6-1 and TRBJ1-5; 9 bases are shared with TRBD1. Germline loops: CDR1 MNHNS, CDR2 SASEGT. V was pared by 5 bases and J by 2 bases, with 7 bases of the junction left unmatched. The CDR3 is made up of 16 amino acids. The CDR3 spells CASSPRDRVGNQPQHF. The CDR3 coding sequence is TGTGCCAGCAGTCCAAGGGACAGGGTCGGCAATCAGCCCCAGCATTTT.

This clonotype was counted at least ten times. The chain has TRBV28 and TRBJ1-1, with 9 bases that match TRBD1. The CDR3 covers 15 residues. Germline V gene data show CDR1 as MDHEN and CDR2 as SYDVKM. Trimming cost V 9 bases and J 1 base; bases outside gene matches: 9. CDR3 DNA sequence: TGTGCCAGTAGGGACAGGGCTTCTTGGAACACTGAAGCTTTCTTT. The encoded protein is CASRDRASWNTEAFF.

This clonotype was picked up many times. This chain joins TRBV12-3 or TRBV12-4 and TRBJ2-7; 8 bases are a match to TRBD1. The V and J ends lost 5 bases and 6 bases, in that order; junction bases with no gene match: 12. The CDR3 runs to 15 residues. Here the CDR3 DNA reads TGTGCCAGCAGTCCCCGACAGGGGCCCTACTCCGAGCAGTACTTC. Translated: CASSPRQGPYSEQYF.

This chain joins TRBV5-4 and TRBJ1-1; 7 nucleotides agree with TRBD1. CDR3 length: 14 residues. Germline V gene data show CDR1 as SGHNT and CDR2 as YYREEE (reference sequence). V lost 6 bases to trimming and J lost 1 base; unmatched junction nucleotides: 6. CDR3 loop: CASTWGTENTEAFF. DNA for the CDR3: TGTGCCAGCACCTGGGGGACAGAGAACACTGAAGCTTTCTTT. Full variable domain (rest looked up from reference TRBV5-4 and TRBJ1-1): ETGVTQSPTHLIKTRGQQVTLRCSSQSGHNTVSWYQQALGQGPQFIFQYYREEENGRGNFPPRFSGLQFPNYSSELNVNALELDDSALYLCASTWGTENTEAFFGQGTRLTVV.

This clonotype was seen ten or more times. The rearrangement links TRBV9 to TRBJ2-4, with D uncertain. The CDR3 is made up of 14 amino acids. Trimming removed 0 bases at V and 6 bases at J, with 10 bases between. The germline V gene has CDR1 SGDLS and CDR2 YYNGEE. CDR3 sequence (DNA): TGTGCCAGCAGCGTAGATGGGGATCGAAACATTCAGTACTTC. Its protein product is CASSVDGDRNIQYF.

Many counts were recorded for this clonotype. V is TRBV20-1 and J is TRBJ1-1, with 8 positions matching TRBD1. The CDR3 is made up of 13 amino acids. Germline V gives CDR1 DFQATT, CDR2 SNEGSKA (reference sequence). Losses at the gene ends were 4 bases for V and 3 bases for J; bases not matched to a gene: 4. The CDR3 coding sequence is TGCAGTGCTACACAGGGGGGCGACACTGAAGCTTTCTTT. Its translation is CSATQGGDTEAFF.

This clonotype was picked up many times. V gene TRBV29-1 combines with J gene TRBJ1-2; D gene unclear. Between the trimmed V and J ends, which lost 3 bases and 1 base, there was a span of 9 bases. This CDR3 has 13 residues. From germline, CDR1 is SQVTM and CDR2 ANQGSEA. CDR3 sequence: CSVEPPLNYGYTF. The CDR3 DNA follows: TGCAGCGTTGAGCCTCCCCTTAACTATGGCTACACCTTC. The full variable domain, rest sourced from reference TRBV29-1 and TRBJ1-2, is SAVISQKPSRDICQRGTSLTIQCQVDSQVTMMFWYRQQPGQSLTLIATANQGSEATYESGFVIDKFPISRPNLTFSTLTVSNMSPEDSSIYLCSVEPPLNYGYTFGSGTRLTVV.